Listed below are T cell receptor beta chains from one sample, sequenced in a study of blood T cell repertoires in COVID-19. Profiling relied on immunoSEQ multiplex PCR, and the TCRdb table lists in-frame clones only, not all of them. The table records about 300,000 clones, approximately 89% of them present only once. The specimen sequenced was peripheral blood. Every receptor here comes from a woman aged 25 to 39 who had recovered from COVID-19. The CDR3 runs from the conserved cysteine through the conserved F or W. A D gene is named only where the DNA matches it firmly. Clone size is stated in some rows and not others, as once, few, many or a class when expanded.

clone size: NA; J gene: TRBJ2-7; V gene: TRBV4-3; D gene: NA; CDR3 DNA: TGCGCCAGCAGCCAAGTTCCATCCTACGAGCAGTACTTC; CDR3 protein: CASSQVPSYEQYF
clone size: NA; J gene: TRBJ1-1; V gene: TRBV5-1; D gene: TRBD1; CDR3 DNA: TGCGCCAGCAGCAGAAACAGGGGTTCGAACACTGAAGCTTTCTTT; CDR3 protein: CASSRNRGSNTEAFF
clone size: NA; J gene: TRBJ2-3; V gene: TRBV5-1; D gene: TRBD1; CDR3 DNA: TGCGCCAGCAGCTTGGGGTGGATAACAGGGGTTAGCACAGATACGCAGTATTTT; CDR3 protein: CASSLGWITGVSTDTQYF
clone size: few; J gene: TRBJ2-1; V gene: TRBV28; D gene: TRBD1; CDR3 DNA: TGTGCCACCCTAAGACAGGGGACCTACAATGAGCAGTTCTTC; CDR3 protein: CATLRQGTYNEQFF
clone size: NA; J gene: TRBJ1-4; V gene: TRBV28; D gene: TRBD1; CDR3 DNA: TGTGCCAGCAGTGGAGGAACAGGGGGGGATGAAAAACTGTTTTTT; CDR3 protein: CASSGGTGGDEKLFF
clone size: NA; J gene: TRBJ1-2; V gene: TRBV6-5; D gene: NA; CDR3 DNA: TGTGCCAGCAGTCGAAAGGGGTGGGACTATGGCTACACCTTC; CDR3 protein: CASSRKGWDYGYTF
clone size: NA; J gene: TRBJ1-4; V gene: TRBV5-1; D gene: TRBD1; CDR3 DNA: TGCGCCAGCAGCCAAACAGGGGCAACTAATGAAAAACTGTTTTTT; CDR3 protein: CASSQTGATNEKLFF
clone size: NA; J gene: TRBJ1-2; V gene: TRBV30; D gene: NA; CDR3 DNA: TGTGCCTGGAGTCTCCGGGACATTTGGTACACCTTC; CDR3 protein: CAWSLRDIWYTF
clone size: NA; J gene: TRBJ2-7; V gene: TRBV6-5; D gene: TRBD1; CDR3 DNA: TGTGCCAGCAGTTGGACAGGGACACATCTCGAGCAGTACTTC; CDR3 protein: CASSWTGTHLEQYF
clone size: NA; J gene: TRBJ1-6; V gene: TRBV18; D gene: TRBD1; CDR3 DNA: TGTGCCAGCTCACCCGGGACAGCAAAACAGACCTATAATTCACCCCTCCACTTT; CDR3 protein: CASSPGTAKQTYNSPLHF
clone size: once; J gene: TRBJ2-3; V gene: TRBV10-3; D gene: TRBD2; CDR3 DNA: TGTGCCATCAGTGAGTTATGGACTAGCGGGGGGCCGGGATCCAGCACAGATACGCAGTATTTT; CDR3 protein: CAISELWTSGGPGSSTDTQYF
clone size: once; J gene: TRBJ2-1; V gene: TRBV5-1; D gene: NA; CDR3 DNA: TGCGCCAGCAGCCTCCCCTTGAGGGGGGGCGCCAATGAGCAGTTCTTC; CDR3 protein: CASSLPLRGGANEQFF
clone size: NA; J gene: TRBJ2-7; V gene: TRBV5-6; D gene: TRBD2; CDR3 DNA: TGTGCCAGCAGCATCTTAGGGACTAGCGGATCCTACGAGCAGTACTTC; CDR3 protein: CASSILGTSGSYEQYF
clone size: NA; J gene: TRBJ1-5; V gene: TRBV5-6; D gene: NA; CDR3 DNA: TGTGCCAGCAGCTTTAGGGGTTCCAATCAGCCCCAGCATTTT; CDR3 protein: CASSFRGSNQPQHF
clone size: NA; J gene: TRBJ2-3; V gene: TRBV5-4; D gene: TRBD2; CDR3 DNA: TGTGCCAGCAGCCTGGGCGGAGCGGGGGATCGACATACGCAGTATTTT; CDR3 protein: CASSLGGAGDRHTQYF
clone size: NA; J gene: TRBJ1-5; V gene: TRBV12-3/TRBV12-4; D gene: NA; CDR3 DNA: TGTGCCAGCAGTTTCAGGGTTGGTCAGCCCCAGCATTTT; CDR3 protein: CASSFRVGQPQHF
clone size: NA; J gene: TRBJ2-2; V gene: TRBV7-9; D gene: NA; CDR3 DNA: TGTGCCAGCAGCTTAGAGCTGAACACCGGGGAGCTGTTTTTT; CDR3 protein: CASSLELNTGELFF
clone size: NA; J gene: TRBJ2-3; V gene: TRBV6-2/TRBV6-3; D gene: NA; CDR3 DNA: TGTGCCAGCAGTTTCGGGGATACGCAGTATTTT; CDR3 protein: CASSFGDTQYF
clone size: NA; J gene: TRBJ1-2; V gene: TRBV15; D gene: NA; CDR3 DNA: TGTGCCACCAGCAGAGAGGGGCGGGGCCTACCGGGGGGCTACACCTTC; CDR3 protein: CATSREGRGLPGGYTF
clone size: NA; J gene: TRBJ1-2; V gene: TRBV18; D gene: TRBD1; CDR3 DNA: TGTGCCAGCTCACCTGATCAGGGGGCTGGTAACTATGGCTACACCTTC; CDR3 protein: CASSPDQGAGNYGYTF
clone size: NA; J gene: TRBJ2-5; V gene: TRBV18; D gene: TRBD2; CDR3 DNA: TGTGCCAGCTCACTACTAGCGGGGGGGCAAGAGACCCAGTACTTC; CDR3 protein: CASSLLAGGQETQYF
clone size: NA; J gene: TRBJ2-5; V gene: TRBV5-1; D gene: TRBD2; CDR3 DNA: TGCGCCAGCAGCTTGGCACTAGCGGGTGGTGAGACCCAGTACTTC; CDR3 protein: CASSLALAGGETQYF